This passage covers 9 T cell receptor beta chains from one sample sequenced in a study of T cell responses to AZD1222 COVID-19 vaccine. Only in-frame clones appear in the TCRdb table, and some are missing; sequencing was by immunoSEQ multiplex PCR. The table includes about 89,000 clones, 86% detected once. Sample: peripheral blood, taken 28 days after the second AZD1222 dose. These receptors were obtained from an adult who received the AZD1222 COVID-19 vaccine.

This sequence joins TRBV28 and TRBJ1-5; 9 bases match TRBD1. Germline CDR1 MDHEN, CDR2 SYDVKM. The CDR3 is made up of 16 amino acids. Trimming removed 6 bases from V and 7 bases from J; junction bases left unmatched: 13. DNA of the CDR3: TGTGCCAGCAGACTCCGTCAGGGACAGGGACGGCAGCCCCAGCATTTT. Translated: CASRLRQGQGRQPQHF.

The gene calls are TRBV6-5 and TRBJ2-1; 7 positions agree with TRBD1. V lost 0 bases and J lost 10; bases outside the gene matches: 9. The CDR3 runs to 15 residues. The V gene's germline CDR1 is MNHEY and CDR2 SVGAGI. The CDR3, as DNA: TGTGCCAGCAGTTACTCGAACAGGGGTCGGGACGAGCAGTTCTTC. This sequence encodes CASSYSNRGRDEQFF.

The rearrangement links TRBV6-5 to TRBJ1-1; 10 nucleotides agree with TRBD1. The CDR3 runs 15 residues. Germline-derived CDR1 and CDR2 are MNHEY and SVGAGI. Losses at the gene ends were 0 bases for V and 5 bases for J; bases not matched to a gene: 3. CDR3 amino acids: CASSYSTGGRTEAFF. The CDR3 coding sequence is TGTGCCAGCAGTTACTCGACAGGGGGCCGTACTGAAGCTTTCTTT.

The chain employs TRBV2 and TRBJ2-7; the D is unclear. Trimming removed 6 bases at V and 3 bases at J, with 6 bases between. Germline assignment: CDR1 SNHLY and CDR2 FYNNEI. This CDR3 has 11 residues. CDR3 nucleotides: TGTGCCAGCAGCCTCCACTACGAGCAGTACTTC. It yields the protein CASSLHYEQYF.

The rearrangement links TRBV29-1 to TRBJ2-1, with 7 bases aligning to TRBD2. This CDR3 contains 14 residues. The ends lost 6 bases at V and 7 bases at J; junction bases unmatched: 12. Germline values: CDR1 SQVTM, CDR2 ANQGSEA. The CDR3 DNA follows: TGCAGCGTCCCAACGGGGACTACGGAGAATGAGCAGTTCTTC. This encodes CSVPTGTTENEQFF.

The chain has TRBV6-2 or TRBV6-3 and TRBJ2-7, with D perhaps TRBD2 (5 bases). The CDR3 runs to 15 residues. The V gene's germline CDR1 is MNHEY and CDR2 SVGEGT. V gave up 4 bases and J gave up 2 bases, with 15 bases separating them. The CDR3 coding sequence is TGTGCCAGCAGTTCCGCTAGGACTTACCCCTACGAGCAGTACTTC. This translates into CASSSARTYPYEQYF.

This chain connects TRBV19 to TRBJ1-2, with 7 bases fitting TRBD1. Germline trimming cut 7 bases from V and 4 bases from J; bases unmatched to any gene: 9. The CDR3 runs to 14 residues. In germline, CDR1 is LNHDA, CDR2 SQIVND (reference sequence). CDR3 DNA sequence: TGTGCCAGTACCGGCGGGACAGCCCTCTATGGCTACACCTTC. This gives the protein CASTGGTALYGYTF.

This chain uses TRBV6-6 with TRBJ1-6, with TRBD1 as a possible D gene (5 bases). Germline V gene data show CDR1 as MNHNY and CDR2 as SVGAGI (reference sequence). Trimming left V 8 bases short and J 3 bases short, with 20 bases between. This CDR3 region has 17 residues. CDR3 sequence reads: CASCLLARGSYNSPLHF. The CDR3 DNA is TGTGCCAGCTGTCTGTTAGCCCGGGGCAGCTATAATTCACCCCTCCACTTT.

The V call is TRBV6-1, the J call TRBJ2-1, with 7 bases that match TRBD2. Germline-derived CDR1 and CDR2 are MNHNS and SASEGT. The CDR3 length is 16 residues. With 4 bases clipped from V and 0 bases from J, the junction kept 6 bases outside the gene matches. CDR3 sequence: CASSVAGLSSYNEQFF. The CDR3, as DNA: TGTGCCAGCAGTGTAGCGGGTTTAAGCTCCTACAATGAGCAGTTCTTC.